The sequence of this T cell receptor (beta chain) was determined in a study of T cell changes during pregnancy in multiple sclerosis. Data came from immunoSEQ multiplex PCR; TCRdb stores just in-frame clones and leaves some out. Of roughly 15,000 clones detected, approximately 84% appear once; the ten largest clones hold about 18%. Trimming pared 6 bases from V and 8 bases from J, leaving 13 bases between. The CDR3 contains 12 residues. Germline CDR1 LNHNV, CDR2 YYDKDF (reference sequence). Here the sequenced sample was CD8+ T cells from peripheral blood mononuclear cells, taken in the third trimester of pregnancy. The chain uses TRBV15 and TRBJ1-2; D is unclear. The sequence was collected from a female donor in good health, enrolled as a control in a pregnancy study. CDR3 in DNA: TGTGCCACCAGGGGTGCGGAGCGAGGCTACACCTTC. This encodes CATRGAERGYTF.